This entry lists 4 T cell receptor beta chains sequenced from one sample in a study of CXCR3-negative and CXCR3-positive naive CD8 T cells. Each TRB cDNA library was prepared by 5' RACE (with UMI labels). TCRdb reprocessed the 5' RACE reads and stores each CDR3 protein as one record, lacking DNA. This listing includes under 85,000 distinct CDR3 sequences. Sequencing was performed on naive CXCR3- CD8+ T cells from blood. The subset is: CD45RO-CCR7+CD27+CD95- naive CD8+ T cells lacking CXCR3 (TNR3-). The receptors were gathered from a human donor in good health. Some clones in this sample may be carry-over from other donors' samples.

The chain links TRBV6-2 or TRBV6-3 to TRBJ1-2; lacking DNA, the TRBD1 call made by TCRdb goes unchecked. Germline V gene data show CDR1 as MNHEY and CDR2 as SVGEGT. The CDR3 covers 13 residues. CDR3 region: CASSYEYRGGYTF.

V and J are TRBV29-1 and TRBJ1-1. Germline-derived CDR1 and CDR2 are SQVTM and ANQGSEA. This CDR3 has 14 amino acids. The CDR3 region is CSVGWSRVNTEAFF.

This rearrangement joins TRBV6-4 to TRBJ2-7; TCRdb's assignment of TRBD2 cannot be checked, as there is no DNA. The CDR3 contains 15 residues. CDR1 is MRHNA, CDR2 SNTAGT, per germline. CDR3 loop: CASSDGSRENYEQYF.

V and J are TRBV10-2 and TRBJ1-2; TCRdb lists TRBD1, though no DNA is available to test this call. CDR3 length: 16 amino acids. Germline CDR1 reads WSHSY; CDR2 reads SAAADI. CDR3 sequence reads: CASSSSRQGRGHGYTF.